This TCR beta chain stems from a study of identical twins. The CDR3 spans 15 residues. Germline values: CDR1 SGHAT, CDR2 FQDESV (reference sequence). The germline V and J ends were trimmed by 6 bases and 2 bases, with 17 bases remaining between them. TCRdb reprocessed the 5' RACE reads via MiXCR and lists one record per CDR3 protein. The table shows nearly 900,000 distinct CDR3 sequences, with about 12% occurring only once. In addition, the sample was reused for a study of yellow fever vaccine responses in identical twins.

This chain links TRBV11-1 with TRBJ2-7, with D maybe TRBD2 (6 bases). The sample comprised PBMCs. The origin of this receptor is a woman between 18 and 29 years old in good health. The CDR3 sequence is CASRGWGDPTYEQYV. The CDR3 nucleotides are TGTGCCAGCAGGGGATGGGGGGACCCTACCTACGAGCAGTACGTC.